One sample yielded the 11 T cell receptor beta chains listed below, sequenced in a study of CD8 T cells in ankylosing spondylitis. TCRdb re-called the 5' RACE reads with MiXCR, one entry per CDR3 protein. The sample consists of roughly 130,000 distinct CDR3 sequences, around 7% of them appearing once. Material: blood, either unsorted or a sorted T cell fraction (not recorded which). All receptors derive from a male donor with ankylosing spondylitis or in good health (not recorded which).

The sample holds a few counts of this clonotype. The chain has TRBV11-3 and TRBJ2-1, with TRBD2 as a possible D gene (6 bases). The CDR3 is 16 amino acids. Trimming pared 4 bases from V and 4 bases from J, leaving 17 bases between. CDR1 and CDR2 (germline): SGHNT, YENEEA. In DNA, the CDR3 is TGTGCCAGCAGCTCCCAGGCGGGCGGGACTTACAATGAGCAGTTCTTC. Amino acid sequence: CASSSQAGGTYNEQFF.

This clonotype was detected many times. This chain connects TRBV12-3 or TRBV12-4 to TRBJ2-7; maybe TRBD2 (6 bases). This CDR3 spans 14 amino acids. V dropped 7 bases and J dropped 7 bases, with 20 bases sitting between them. DNA of the CDR3: TGTGCCAGCACCCTAGGGGACTCGTCGCAGGAGCAGTACTTC. This encodes CASTLGDSSQEQYF.

This clonotype occurred many times. The genes are TRBV10-3 and TRBJ1-5; D is ambiguous. The CDR3 spans 13 residues. The germline gives CDR1 ENHRY, CDR2 SYGVKD. V lost 6 bases to trimming and J lost 5 bases, with 11 bases between them. CDR3 sequence: CAISQAEDQPQHF. DNA for the CDR3: TGTGCCATCAGCCAAGCAGAGGATCAGCCCCAGCATTTT.

This clonotype has a count of ten or more. This chain links TRBV5-1 with TRBJ1-1; 7 bases agree with TRBD1. Germline CDR1 reads SGHRS; CDR2 reads YFSETQ. This CDR3 is 13 amino acids long. The trim removed 1 base at V and 4 bases at J, leaving 1 base unmatched. CDR3 region: CASSLKGATEAFF. The CDR3 DNA reads as TGCGCCAGCAGCTTGAAGGGGGCCACTGAAGCTTTCTTT.

At least ten counts were recorded for this clonotype. The chain joins TRBV4-3 to TRBJ2-1, with D unresolved. The CDR3 contains 15 residues. Germline V gene sequence: CDR1 LGHNA, CDR2 YSLEER. V lost 1 base and J 7 bases, leaving 14 bases between the germline ends. The CDR3 is CASSQGVSLGNEQFF. In nucleotides, the CDR3 is TGCGCCAGCAGCCAAGGGGTTAGCCTGGGGAATGAGCAGTTCTTC.

This clonotype was detected many times. V usage is TRBV5-1 and J usage is TRBJ1-2, with D unresolved. The CDR3 is 10 residues long. Trimming took off 5 bases at V and 8 bases at J, with 7 bases between the two ends. Germline CDR1 and CDR2: SGHRS and YFSETQ. CDR3 sequence: CASRGDGYTF. CDR3 DNA: TGCGCCAGCAGGGGAGACGGCTACACCTTC.

This clonotype has ten or more counts. The chain links TRBV5-1 to TRBJ1-2; tentative D call: TRBD1 (5 bases). The CDR3 has 14 residues. Germline V gene data show CDR1 as SGHRS and CDR2 as YFSETQ. Trimming left V 0 bases short and J 5 bases short, with 11 bases between. The DNA of the CDR3 is TGCGCCAGCAGCTTGGTAGGGCAGGGATATGGCTACACCTTC. Its protein is CASSLVGQGYGYTF.

This clonotype was recorded many times. The chain recombines TRBV6-2 or TRBV6-3 with TRBJ2-6, with D perhaps being TRBD1 or TRBD2 (5 bases each). This CDR3 comprises 16 residues. Germline CDR1 reads MNHEY; CDR2 reads SVGEGT. The V and J ends lost 10 bases and 0 bases respectively, with 16 bases between them. CDR3 amino acids: CATSYRDASGANVLTF. DNA for the CDR3: TGTGCCACCTCCTATCGGGACGCCTCTGGGGCCAACGTCCTGACTTTC.

This clonotype was counted ten times or more. The rearrangement links TRBV5-1 to TRBJ1-4; no clear D gene. V lost 0 bases and J 1 base, leaving 10 bases between the germline ends. The CDR3 runs to 16 residues. Germline lookup yields CDR1 SGHRS and CDR2 YFSETQ. For the CDR3, the DNA is TGCGCCAGCAGCTTGGCTGGAGACGGAACTAATGAAAAACTGTTTTTT. It codes for CASSLAGDGTNEKLFF.

This clonotype was seen at least ten times. V gene TRBV5-1 combines with J gene TRBJ2-7; perhaps TRBD1 as D (6 bases). The CDR3 is 15 residues long. Germline lookup yields CDR1 SGHRS and CDR2 YFSETQ. V was cut by 4 bases and J by 0 bases, with 14 bases left in between. CDR3 DNA sequence: TGCGCCAGCAGCCGCCAGGGGATGAGCTCCTACGAGCAGTACTTC. It translates to CASSRQGMSSYEQYF. The variable domain in full, completed from reference TRBV5-1 and TRBJ2-7, reads KAGVTQTPRYLIKTRGQQVTLSCSPISGHRSVSWYQQTPGQGLQFLFEYFSETQRNKGNFPGRFSGRQFSNSRSEMNVSTLELGDSALYLCASSRQGMSSYEQYFGPGTRLTVT.

V gene TRBV12-3 or TRBV12-4 combines with J gene TRBJ1-2; tentative D call: TRBD1 (5 bases). V was trimmed by 5 bases and J by 8 bases, leaving 15 bases between them. The CDR3 totals 13 residues. This chain's CDR3 is CASSPELGQGYTF. In nucleotides, the CDR3 is TGTGCCAGCAGTCCGGAGCTGGGGCAGGGCTACACCTTC.